This TCR beta chain emerged from a study of T cells in localized non-small cell lung cancer. Clones were read by immunoSEQ multiplex PCR, and TCRdb kept only the in-frame ones, dropping some. The table records about 64,000 clones, about four fifths of them present only once. This CDR3 is 12 amino acids long. The junction had 5 bases not matched to a gene; V was cut back by 11 bases and J by 8 bases. Germline CDR1 and CDR2: MNHEY and SMNVEV (reference sequence). Study outcomes and limitations: Sequencing was restricted to one tumor region; therefore, heterogeneity remains possible. When the top 100 tumor clones were examined, a median roughly 62 of them also appeared in the adjacent lung, which was paired and uninvolved.

Points on this clone: Its specificity is unknown.

The rearrangement joins TRBV27 to TRBJ1-4, with 10 bases aligning to TRBD1. Sequenced material: PBMCs, taken before any cancer treatment. The source of this sequence is a man between 40 and 75 years old with stage II lung adenocarcinoma. This chain's CDR3 is CAVGQGVEKLFF. DNA of the CDR3: TGTGCCGTAGGACAGGGGGTAGAAAAACTGTTTTTT.